This record looks at one TCR beta chain sequence and its context. The record originates from a study of cytomegalovirus exposure and HLA in healthy donors. Only in-frame clones appear in the TCRdb table, and some are missing; sequencing was by immunoSEQ multiplex PCR. Here the sample spans under 250,000 clones, about 93% being singletons. V gave up 3 bases and J gave up 5 bases, with 8 bases separating them. The CDR3 sequence is 12 residues long. The germline V gene encodes CDR1 SNHLY and CDR2 FYNNEI. The receptor was derived from a woman aged 18-35 years in good health and CMV-seronegative. The rearrangement links TRBV2 to TRBJ2-7, with D possibly matching TRBD2 (6 bases). Source material: PBMCs. The CDR3: CASSEGGNEQYF. The CDR3 bases are TGTGCCAGCAGTGAGGGGGGAAACGAGCAGTACTTC.